A selection of T cell receptor beta chains follows, all from one sample in a study of T cells in Graves' hyperthyroidism and ophthalmopathy. TCRdb independently ran MiXCR on the multiplex PCR reads; one entry per CDR3 protein. The data show about 640,000 distinct CDR3 sequences, around 21% seen once. Source material: blood. Receptor source: a man aged 30 to 45 with Graves' ophthalmopathy. CDR3s include the opening cysteine and the closing phenylalanine or tryptophan. Fields, in order: clone size, J gene, V gene, D gene, CDR3 protein, CDR3 DNA. A D gene is named only where the DNA matches it firmly. Size is stated for part of the rows, as once, few or many counts, or as a class when the clone is expanded.

clone_size: few; j_call: TRBJ1-2; v_call: TRBV28; d_call: NA; cdr3_aa: CASSPLYGYTF; cdr3_nt: TGTGCCAGCAGTCCGCTCTATGGCTACACCTTC
clone_size: NA; j_call: TRBJ1-5; v_call: TRBV6-1; d_call: NA; cdr3_aa: CASSPLSENQPQHF; cdr3_nt: TGTGCCAGCAGTCCCTTATCAGAGAATCAGCCCCAGCATTTT
clone_size: NA; j_call: TRBJ2-2; v_call: TRBV5-1; d_call: NA; cdr3_aa: CASSPGAGLPGELFF; cdr3_nt: TGCGCCAGCAGCCCCGGGGCGGGACTTCCCGGGGAGCTGTTTTTT
clone_size: NA; j_call: TRBJ2-4; v_call: TRBV29-1; d_call: NA; cdr3_aa: CSVEWTFSQAKNIQYF; cdr3_nt: TGCAGCGTTGAATGGACTTTCTCCCAAGCCAAAAACATTCAGTACTTC
clone_size: many; j_call: TRBJ1-2; v_call: TRBV10-3; d_call: TRBD1; cdr3_aa: CAITRTGGGYGYTF; cdr3_nt: TGTGCCATCACCCGGACAGGGGGCGGCTATGGCTACACCTTC
clone_size: NA; j_call: TRBJ2-1; v_call: TRBV7-2; d_call: TRBD2; cdr3_aa: CASSLGETSGFNEQFF; cdr3_nt: TGTGCCAGCAGCTTAGGGGAGACTAGCGGGTTCAATGAGCAGTTCTTC
clone_size: few; j_call: TRBJ2-7; v_call: TRBV6-1; d_call: NA; cdr3_aa: CASSPNRGIESYEQYF; cdr3_nt: TGTGCCAGCAGTCCAAATAGGGGGATAGAAAGCTACGAGCAGTACTTC
clone_size: many; j_call: TRBJ2-1; v_call: TRBV20-1; d_call: NA; cdr3_aa: CSAREGNEQFF; cdr3_nt: TGCAGTGCTAGAGAGGGTAATGAGCAGTTCTTC
clone_size: NA; j_call: TRBJ2-1; v_call: TRBV6-5; d_call: TRBD2; cdr3_aa: CASSYGSSGSLRNEQFF; cdr3_nt: TGTGCCAGCAGTTACGGGAGTAGCGGGAGTCTCAGGAATGAGCAGTTCTTC
clone_size: many; j_call: TRBJ1-1; v_call: TRBV28; d_call: NA; cdr3_aa: CASSLMGENTEAFF; cdr3_nt: TGTGCCAGCAGTTTGATGGGGGAGAACACTGAAGCTTTCTTT
clone_size: NA; j_call: TRBJ2-7; v_call: TRBV15; d_call: TRBD2; cdr3_aa: CATSPRAGEYEQYF; cdr3_nt: TGTGCCACCAGCCCTCGGGCGGGAGAGTACGAGCAGTACTTC
clone_size: NA; j_call: TRBJ2-7; v_call: TRBV10-3; d_call: TRBD1; cdr3_aa: CAISADRGPTYEQYF; cdr3_nt: TGTGCCATCAGTGCCGACAGGGGGCCGACCTACGAGCAGTACTTC
clone_size: NA; j_call: TRBJ2-7; v_call: TRBV20-1; d_call: NA; cdr3_aa: CSASPSVKSEQYF; cdr3_nt: TGCAGTGCTAGCCCCAGCGTTAAATCCGAGCAGTACTTC
clone_size: few; j_call: TRBJ2-5; v_call: TRBV6-1; d_call: NA; cdr3_aa: CASTLGLPYQETQYF; cdr3_nt: TGTGCCAGCACCCTCGGACTGCCGTACCAAGAGACCCAGTACTTC
clone_size: many; j_call: TRBJ1-1; v_call: TRBV7-8; d_call: TRBD1; cdr3_aa: CASSSRKTGTSRPEAFF; cdr3_nt: TGTGCCAGCAGCTCACGAAAGACAGGGACCTCTAGACCTGAAGCTTTCTTT
clone_size: NA; j_call: TRBJ2-1; v_call: TRBV24-1; d_call: NA; cdr3_aa: CATSLGPKAKYNEQFF; cdr3_nt: TGTGCCACCAGTTTGGGGCCGAAGGCAAAATACAATGAGCAGTTCTTC
clone_size: few; j_call: TRBJ1-2; v_call: TRBV5-8; d_call: NA; cdr3_aa: CASSHRTTNYGYTF; cdr3_nt: TGTGCCAGCAGCCACAGGACAACTAACTATGGCTACACCTTC
clone_size: NA; j_call: TRBJ2-3; v_call: TRBV11-2; d_call: NA; cdr3_aa: CASSLDWNRPDTQYF; cdr3_nt: TGTGCCAGCAGCTTGGACTGGAACCGACCAGATACGCAGTATTTT
clone_size: NA; j_call: TRBJ2-7; v_call: TRBV5-1; d_call: TRBD1; cdr3_aa: CASSPERGTDPYEQYF; cdr3_nt: TGCGCCAGCAGCCCGGAGAGGGGGACAGACCCCTACGAGCAGTACTTC
clone_size: NA; j_call: TRBJ2-3; v_call: TRBV20-1; d_call: TRBD2; cdr3_aa: CSAHAGTSGTDTQYF; cdr3_nt: TGCAGTGCTCACGCCGGGACTAGCGGCACAGATACGCAGTATTTT
clone_size: many; j_call: TRBJ2-1; v_call: TRBV27; d_call: NA; cdr3_aa: CASSFGTSSSYNEQFF; cdr3_nt: TGTGCCAGCAGTTTTGGGACTTCAAGCTCCTACAATGAGCAGTTCTTC
clone_size: NA; j_call: TRBJ2-1; v_call: TRBV27; d_call: NA; cdr3_aa: CASSLEGVAYNEQFF; cdr3_nt: TGTGCCAGCAGTTTAGAGGGGGTGGCCTACAATGAGCAGTTCTTC
clone_size: NA; j_call: TRBJ2-7; v_call: TRBV20-1; d_call: TRBD2; cdr3_aa: CSARDGLAFYEQYF; cdr3_nt: TGCAGTGCTAGAGATGGACTAGCGTTTTACGAGCAGTACTTC
clone_size: many; j_call: TRBJ1-1; v_call: TRBV5-1; d_call: TRBD1; cdr3_aa: CASSPETGFAEAFF; cdr3_nt: TGCGCCAGCAGCCCCGAGACAGGGTTCGCTGAAGCTTTCTTT
clone_size: NA; j_call: TRBJ2-1; v_call: TRBV20-1; d_call: TRBD2; cdr3_aa: CSARGRGLAGYNEQFF; cdr3_nt: TGCAGTGCTAGAGGGAGGGGACTAGCGGGGTACAATGAGCAGTTCTTC
clone_size: few; j_call: TRBJ2-4; v_call: TRBV20-1; d_call: TRBD2; cdr3_aa: CSARTGGPENIQYF; cdr3_nt: TGCAGTGCTAGAACGGGAGGGCCAGAAAACATTCAGTACTTC
clone_size: many; j_call: TRBJ1-5; v_call: TRBV3-1; d_call: TRBD1; cdr3_aa: CASSQQGARQQPQHF; cdr3_nt: TGTGCCAGCAGCCAACAGGGGGCGCGACAACAGCCCCAGCATTTT
clone_size: NA; j_call: TRBJ2-7; v_call: TRBV6-1; d_call: TRBD2; cdr3_aa: CASSLPPGGPYEQYF; cdr3_nt: TGTGCCAGCAGCCTCCCTCCGGGAGGGCCCTACGAGCAGTACTTC
clone_size: few; j_call: TRBJ1-2; v_call: TRBV20-1; d_call: TRBD1; cdr3_aa: CSARDRDGYTF; cdr3_nt: TGCAGTGCTAGGGACAGGGACGGCTACACCTTC
clone_size: many; j_call: TRBJ2-7; v_call: TRBV30; d_call: NA; cdr3_aa: CAWNSGVIEQYF; cdr3_nt: TGTGCCTGGAATTCTGGGGTGATCGAGCAGTACTTC
clone_size: NA; j_call: TRBJ1-5; v_call: TRBV6-1; d_call: NA; cdr3_aa: CASSPTKLSNQPQHF; cdr3_nt: TGTGCCAGCAGTCCGACTAAGCTTAGCAATCAGCCCCAGCATTTT
clone_size: NA; j_call: TRBJ1-2; v_call: TRBV7-9; d_call: NA; cdr3_aa: CASSPPGNPGWPNYGYTF; cdr3_nt: TGTGCCAGCAGCCCCCCCGGTAATCCAGGGTGGCCCAACTATGGCTACACCTTC
clone_size: few; j_call: TRBJ2-7; v_call: TRBV11-2; d_call: NA; cdr3_aa: CASSSLPQGKGSYEQYF; cdr3_nt: TGTGCCAGCAGCTCCCTTCCTCAGGGAAAGGGGTCCTACGAGCAGTACTTC
clone_size: few; j_call: TRBJ2-7; v_call: TRBV27; d_call: TRBD1; cdr3_aa: CASSLRRGRQHEQYF; cdr3_nt: TGTGCCAGCAGTTTACGAAGGGGGCGCCAGCACGAGCAGTACTTC
clone_size: NA; j_call: TRBJ1-2; v_call: TRBV7-9; d_call: NA; cdr3_aa: CASSYTGFGGYGYTF; cdr3_nt: TGTGCCAGCAGCTACACGGGCTTTGGAGGCTATGGCTACACCTTC
clone_size: many; j_call: TRBJ1-2; v_call: TRBV12-3/TRBV12-4; d_call: TRBD1; cdr3_aa: CASSRRGRDYGYTF; cdr3_nt: TGTGCCAGCAGTAGGAGGGGGCGTGACTATGGCTACACCTTC
clone_size: NA; j_call: TRBJ2-1; v_call: TRBV20-1; d_call: TRBD2; cdr3_aa: CSATGTSDSYNEQFF; cdr3_nt: TGCAGTGCTACCGGGACTAGCGACTCCTACAATGAGCAGTTCTTC
clone_size: few; j_call: TRBJ2-3; v_call: TRBV6-2/TRBV6-3; d_call: TRBD2; cdr3_aa: CASSSLLGAGDTDTQYF; cdr3_nt: TGTGCCAGCAGTTCACTCCTCGGAGCGGGAGATACAGATACGCAGTATTTT
clone_size: many; j_call: TRBJ2-7; v_call: TRBV20-1; d_call: NA; cdr3_aa: CSAEYSETRWQYF; cdr3_nt: TGCAGTGCTGAATACTCCGAGACACGTTGGCAGTACTTC
clone_size: few; j_call: TRBJ1-6; v_call: TRBV13; d_call: NA; cdr3_aa: CASSSAWTGPYNSPLHF; cdr3_nt: TGTGCCAGCAGCTCGGCATGGACCGGGCCCTATAATTCACCCCTCCACTTT
clone_size: few; j_call: TRBJ2-1; v_call: TRBV29-1; d_call: TRBD1; cdr3_aa: CSVQGTAYNEQFF; cdr3_nt: TGCAGCGTCCAAGGGACAGCCTACAATGAGCAGTTCTTC
clone_size: few; j_call: TRBJ2-1; v_call: TRBV15; d_call: TRBD2; cdr3_aa: CATSRQREGTNEQFF; cdr3_nt: TGTGCCACCAGCAGACAGCGGGAGGGCACCAATGAGCAGTTCTTC
clone_size: NA; j_call: TRBJ2-3; v_call: TRBV11-2; d_call: NA; cdr3_aa: CASSSPDRPDTQYF; cdr3_nt: TGTGCCAGCAGCTCCCCCGACAGACCAGATACGCAGTATTTT
clone_size: few; j_call: TRBJ1-2; v_call: TRBV28; d_call: TRBD1; cdr3_aa: CASTETGRLFGGYTF; cdr3_nt: TGTGCCAGCACCGAGACAGGGCGTTTGTTCGGTGGCTACACCTTC
clone_size: few; j_call: TRBJ2-5; v_call: TRBV28; d_call: NA; cdr3_aa: CASNKPAGQETQYF; cdr3_nt: TGTGCCAGCAACAAACCAGCGGGTCAAGAGACCCAGTACTTC
clone_size: many; j_call: TRBJ2-3; v_call: TRBV5-1; d_call: NA; cdr3_aa: CASSFGTVKVTDTQYF; cdr3_nt: TGCGCCAGCAGCTTCGGGACCGTCAAGGTCACAGATACGCAGTATTTT
clone_size: many; j_call: TRBJ2-3; v_call: TRBV27; d_call: TRBD1; cdr3_aa: CASRGQFTDTQYF; cdr3_nt: TGTGCCAGCAGGGGACAGTTCACAGATACGCAGTATTTT
clone_size: many; j_call: TRBJ2-3; v_call: TRBV7-2; d_call: NA; cdr3_aa: CASSLGGFADTQYF; cdr3_nt: TGTGCCAGCAGCTTAGGGGGATTTGCAGATACGCAGTATTTT
clone_size: NA; j_call: TRBJ1-6; v_call: TRBV27; d_call: NA; cdr3_aa: CASSFYGAGNSPLHF; cdr3_nt: TGTGCCAGCAGTTTCTACGGGGCGGGTAATTCACCCCTCCACTTT
clone_size: NA; j_call: TRBJ2-6; v_call: TRBV29-1; d_call: NA; cdr3_aa: CSAGDWGSGANVLTF; cdr3_nt: TGCAGCGCCGGCGACTGGGGCTCTGGGGCCAACGTCCTGACTTTC
clone_size: NA; j_call: TRBJ2-3; v_call: TRBV20-1; d_call: TRBD2; cdr3_aa: CSARATSGRTDTQYF; cdr3_nt: TGCAGTGCTAGAGCGACTAGCGGGAGAACAGATACGCAGTATTTT